This T cell receptor beta chain came from a study of T cell responses to AZD1222 COVID-19 vaccine. Data came from immunoSEQ multiplex PCR; TCRdb stores just in-frame clones and leaves some out. The sample has 110,000 to 150,000 clones, 85% to 95% seen once. The study's findings and limits: Two AZD1222 doses significantly raised spike-specific TCR breadth and depth over controls. Repertoire collection took place solely once the T cell response had peaked. Clonal diversity was possibly underestimated, and white British individuals and females predominated among donors.

Trimming pared 5 bases from V and 5 bases from J, leaving 12 bases between. The length of the CDR3 is 13 residues. Germline assignment: CDR1 LNHDA and CDR2 SQIVND (reference sequence). Note on this clone: Its specificity is not known.

The source was peripheral blood, collected on day 0 of AZD1222 vaccination. The V gene is TRBV19, the J gene TRBJ1-2; D unclear. The sequence was obtained from an adult in good health. CDR3 residues: CASSPNTGYGYTF. CDR3 in DNA: TGTGCCAGTAGTCCCAACACGGGTTATGGCTACACCTTC.